What follows is one T cell receptor (beta chain) and its context. The antigen is unknown. Measured with immunoSEQ multiplex PCR; TCRdb has only the in-frame clones, and not every one. The repertoire includes approximately 50,000 clones, 86% of them detected once, and about 1.6% sits in the top ten. The data are from a study of a mutant IDH1 vaccine in newly diagnosed glioma. Study overall: Scheduled at week 35, visit V12 preceded visit V13, held at week 47.

Noted time point: week 35, safety follow-up. Each vaccine dose was 300 ug of mutant IDH1 20-mer peptide, with topical imiquimod. The sample was PBMCs, taken from a glioma patient whose treatment included an IDH1 peptide vaccine. This TCR was sampled from a middle-aged man with glioma.

The CDR3 is CSARSGPAFF. In nucleotides, the CDR3 is TGCAGTGCTAGATCGGGGCCAGCTTTCTTT. The genes are TRBV20-1 and TRBJ1-1; D perhaps matches TRBD1 (5 bases). The length of the CDR3 is 10 residues. Trimming removed 2 bases at V and 10 bases at J, with 8 bases between. Germline V CDR1 and CDR2: DFQATT, SNEGSKA (reference sequence).